This TCR beta chain originates from a study of T cells in Graves' hyperthyroidism and ophthalmopathy. TCR beta CDR3 region amplification was performed from RNA transcripts. During a first-round RT-PCR of the TCR CDR3, the HTBI primer set was used. TCRdb re-analysed the multiplex PCR reads in MiXCR, keeping a single row per CDR3 protein. The sample carries roughly 570,000 distinct CDR3 sequences, under 60% recorded once. The definition of stable Graves' hyperthyroidism was no ophthalmopathy progression within 18 months. Thyroid ultrasound, orbital computed tomography, clinical symptoms, and serum thyroxine and TRAb underpinned diagnoses. The CDR3 sequence is 16 residues long. V dropped 4 bases and J dropped 3 bases, with 12 bases sitting between them. Germline V lookup: CDR1 KGHDR, CDR2 SFDVKD.

This receptor was taken from a woman aged 18-29 years with Graves' hyperthyroidism. The rearrangement uses TRBV24-1 and TRBJ2-6, with a tentative D call TRBD1 (5 bases). Material for sequencing was peripheral blood or thyroid tissue (not recorded which). The CDR3 DNA reads as TGTGCCACCAGTGACCCAGGGTTTGGTGGGGCCAACGTCCTGACTTTC. Its protein is CATSDPGFGGANVLTF.